A single sample is the source of the 10 T cell receptor beta chains below, sequenced in a study of T cells in tuberculosis. The assay was immunoSEQ multiplex PCR, and TCRdb's table has in-frame clones only and misses some. Counted here are tens of thousands of clones, over 90% occurring once; the ten biggest clones make up around 7%. The sample taken for sequencing was PBMCs. The source is a donor between 10 and 35 years old with latent tuberculosis or without tuberculosis infection.

The chain uses TRBV6-1 and TRBJ1-2; TRBD1 is a possible D gene (5 bases). V shed 0 bases and J shed 3 bases, with 17 bases lying between them. In germline, CDR1 is MNHNS, CDR2 SASEGT. The CDR3 is made up of 17 amino acids. CDR3 sequence: CASSEALLGGNDYGYTF. CDR3 in DNA: TGTGCCAGCAGTGAAGCGCTTCTGGGGGGAAACGACTATGGCTACACCTTC.

The DNA for the CDR3 is TGTGCCAGCAGTGAATTTGGGAAACAGGGGTATCAGCCCCAGCATTTT. Its protein is CASSEFGKQGYQPQHF. The chain recombines TRBV2 with TRBJ1-5, with 7 bases fitting TRBD1. The V segment lost 2 bases and the J segment 5 bases; nucleotides outside the gene matches: 9. The germline V gene encodes CDR1 SNHLY and CDR2 FYNNEI. This CDR3 has 16 amino acids.

V is TRBV5-1 and J is TRBJ2-6, with 7 bases that match TRBD1. Germline CDR1 and CDR2: SGHRS and YFSETQ. CDR3 size: 18 residues. V lost 4 bases and J lost 0; bases outside the gene matches: 10. CDR3 sequence (DNA): TGCGCCAGCAGCATCGACGGACAGGTTCACTCTGGGGCCAACGTCCTGACTTTC. Protein product: CASSIDGQVHSGANVLTF. Looking up the rest from reference TRBV5-1 and TRBJ2-6 gives the full variable domain: KAGVTQTPRYLIKTRGQQVTLSCSPISGHRSVSWYQQTPGQGLQFLFEYFSETQRNKGNFPGRFSGRQFSNSRSEMNVSTLELGDSALYLCASSIDGQVHSGANVLTFGAGSRLTVL.

The V and J genes are TRBV7-3 and TRBJ1-2; a weak D match, TRBD1 (5 bases). Germline loops: CDR1 SGHTA, CDR2 FQGTGA. The CDR3 covers 14 residues. Deletions cut 0 bases from V and 7 bases from J, with 12 bases between. This CDR3 is CASSLTGEGPGYTF. The CDR3, as DNA: TGTGCCAGCAGCTTAACAGGGGAAGGCCCTGGCTACACCTTC.

The chain links TRBV5-4 to TRBJ1-2; D call uncertain. The length of the CDR3 is 12 residues. Looked up from germline, CDR1 is SGHNT and CDR2 is YYREEE (reference sequence). V was clipped by 6 bases and J by 2 bases, with 8 bases between them. This chain's CDR3 is CASKRMNYGYTF. The CDR3 DNA reads TGTGCCAGCAAGAGGATGAACTATGGCTACACCTTC.

This chain connects TRBV19 to TRBJ2-3; TRBD1 matches at 7 bases. V gave up 6 bases and J gave up 4 bases; unmatched junction bases: 10. The CDR3 is made up of 15 amino acids. The germline V gene has CDR1 LNHDA and CDR2 SQIVND (reference sequence). The CDR3 spells CASRPLDRDPDTQYF. The CDR3 DNA is TGTGCCAGTAGACCCCTCGACAGGGACCCAGATACGCAGTATTTT.

The sample holds one count of this clone. The J gene is TRBJ2-6, the V gene TRBV7-2; weak D call: TRBD2 (7 bases). Trimming took off 5 bases at V and 3 bases at J, with 20 bases between the two ends. Germline V lookup: CDR1 SGHTA, CDR2 FQGNSA. The CDR3 has 18 residues. The CDR3 DNA is TGTGCCAGCAGCCCCGTTCCCCGGGGGGCAGGTGGGGCCAACGTCCTGACTTTC. Its translation: CASSPVPRGAGGANVLTF.

The chain couples TRBV6-1 to TRBJ2-2, with 14 bases fitting TRBD2. The trim removed 4 bases at V and 4 bases at J, leaving 11 bases unmatched. This CDR3 contains 19 residues. Germline CDR1 and CDR2: MNHNS and SASEGT. The CDR3 reads CASSGSRLAGGASTGELFF. As DNA, the CDR3 is TGTGCCAGCAGTGGATCTCGACTAGCGGGGGGGGCGAGCACCGGGGAGCTGTTTTTT.

The chain is built from TRBV6-1 and TRBJ1-5; the match to TRBD1 covers 8 bases. Germline CDR1 reads MNHNS; CDR2 reads SASEGT. The V and J ends lost 0 bases and 1 base, in that order; junction bases with no gene match: 14. The CDR3 has 20 residues. The CDR3 nucleotides are TGTGCCAGCAGTGAAGCGGGACTCACCCTCAGGGGGCTGAGCAATCAGCCCCAGCATTTT. This translates into CASSEAGLTLRGLSNQPQHF.

This rearrangement joins TRBV13 to TRBJ2-2; 7 bases map to TRBD1. The CDR3 is 16 amino acids. The V gene end was trimmed by 4 bases and the J gene end by 2 bases; junction bases not matched to a gene: 7. Per germline, CDR1 PRHDT and CDR2 FYEKMQ (reference sequence). The CDR3 here is CASSSPRDRNTGELFF. Here the CDR3 DNA reads TGTGCCAGCAGCTCGCCCCGGGACAGAAACACCGGGGAGCTGTTTTTT.